These 13 T cell receptor beta chains were sequenced from one sample in a study of blood T cell repertoires in COVID-19 (TCRdb year 2020). Libraries were made using the immunoSEQ multiplex PCR assay. TCRdb stores this immuneACCESS table with in-frame sequences only. Part of the clones is absent; in the studies checked, under half of the shortfall reflects unresolved V genes, and no reason is known for the rest. For this sample there are some 250,000 clones; just over 90% appear just once. The leading ten clones occupy about 2.1% of the sample. The sample taken for sequencing was PBMCs or T cells enriched from blood (not recorded which). These receptors were collected from a middle-aged woman with acute COVID-19.

This chain uses TRBV2 with TRBJ2-3, with D perhaps TRBD1 (6 bases). V lost 7 bases to trimming and J lost 0 bases, with 11 bases between them. The CDR3 is 14 residues long. CDR1 is SNHLY and CDR2 is FYNNEI in the germline V gene. This CDR3 reads CASTTDSSTDTQYF. In nucleotides, the CDR3 is TGTGCCAGCACAACGGACAGTAGCACAGATACGCAGTATTTT.

The CDR3 here is CASSPGDRGNEKLFF. For the CDR3, the DNA is TGTGCCAGCAGCCCTGGGGACAGGGGGAATGAAAAACTGTTTTTT. V and J are TRBV11-2 and TRBJ1-4, with 11 bases identical to TRBD1. The junction had 4 bases not matched to a gene; V was cut back by 5 bases and J by 5 bases. This CDR3 comprises 15 residues. From germline, CDR1 is SGHAT and CDR2 FQNNGV. Filled out from reference TRBV11-2 and TRBJ1-4, the complete variable domain reads EAGVAQSPRYKIIEKRQSVAFWCNPISGHATLYWYQQILGQGPKLLIQFQNNGVVDDSQLPKDRFSAERLKGVDSTLKIQPAKLEDSAVYLCASSPGDRGNEKLFFGSGTQLSVL.

The rearrangement joins TRBV27 to TRBJ1-5; no definite D call. Trimming took 2 bases from V and 2 from J, leaving 16 bases between them. In germline, CDR1 is MNHEY, CDR2 SMNVEV (reference sequence). This CDR3 is built from 17 residues. DNA for the CDR3: TGTGCCAGCAGTTTACGGCCCGCAAGAGGCGGCAATCAGCCCCAGCATTTT. It yields the protein CASSLRPARGGNQPQHF.

This clone occurred once. The chain joins TRBV7-9 to TRBJ2-3; D is perhaps TRBD2 (6 bases). The CDR3 extends over 16 amino acids. Germline lookup yields CDR1 SEHNR and CDR2 FQNEAQ (reference sequence). V lost 5 bases and J lost 3, with 18 bases in between. CDR3 bases: TGTGCCAGCAGCCCCGCCGGGGGTCGGTTGACAGATACGCAGTATTTT. As protein: CASSPAGGRLTDTQYF.

The chain couples TRBV9 to TRBJ2-1, with 10 bases identical to TRBD2. The CDR3 extends over 19 amino acids. Per germline, CDR1 SGDLS and CDR2 YYNGEE. With V trimmed by 4 bases and J by 0 bases, 13 bases remained unmatched. The CDR3 protein is CASSQGDLAGVGSYNEQFF. The CDR3 coding sequence is TGTGCCAGCAGCCAAGGGGATCTAGCGGGAGTGGGCTCCTACAATGAGCAGTTCTTC.

This chain links TRBV27 with TRBJ2-7; D may be TRBD2 (6 bases). The germline CDR1 and CDR2 sequences are MNHEY and SMNVEV (reference sequence). CDR3 length: 15 amino acids. Trimming removed 4 bases at V and 3 bases at J, with 16 bases between. The CDR3 is CASSSRLVGDYEQYF. As DNA, the CDR3 is TGTGCCAGCAGTTCAAGACTAGTAGGGGACTACGAGCAGTACTTC.

The rearrangement links TRBV19 to TRBJ1-5, with 9 positions matching TRBD1. CDR3 length equals 14 residues. Germline V CDR1 and CDR2: LNHDA, SQIVND (reference sequence). V dropped 6 bases and J dropped 3; count of bases not matched to a gene: 3. CDR3 bases: TGTGCCAGTAGGGACAGGGGTCCCAATCAGCCCCAGCATTTT. Translation: CASRDRGPNQPQHF. The full variable domain, completed using reference TRBV19 and TRBJ1-5, is DGGITQSPKYLFRKEGQNVTLSCEQNLNHDAMYWYRQDPGQGLRLIYYSQIVNDFQKGDIAEGYSVSREKKESFPLTVTSAQKNPTAFYLCASRDRGPNQPQHFGDGTRLSIL.

This chain connects TRBV21-1 to TRBJ2-7; the table assigns TRBD2, which was not confirmed against the DNA. TRBV21-1 is designated a pseudogene. CDR3 size: 18 residues. CDR3 sequence reads: CASSKAWLAGTKNYEQYF. The CDR3 DNA reads TGTGCCAGCAGCAAAGCTTGGTTAGCGGGAACGAAAAACTACGAGCAGTACTTC.

The chain couples TRBV28 to TRBJ1-3; weak D call: TRBD1 (5 bases). Germline CDR1 MDHEN, CDR2 SYDVKM. This CDR3 contains 16 residues. Trimming removed 7 bases at V and 4 bases at J, with 20 bases between. The CDR3 loop is CASIPRGRAAGNTIYF. CDR3 DNA: TGTGCCAGCATCCCCCGTGGCAGGGCAGCCGGAAACACCATATATTTT.

The J gene is TRBJ2-1, the V gene TRBV11-2, with TRBD2 matching 7 bases. V lost 5 bases and J lost 3; bases outside the gene matches: 10. CDR3 length: 16 residues. Germline assignment: CDR1 SGHAT and CDR2 FQNNGV. In nucleotides, the CDR3 is TGTGCCAGCAGCCCGCCCCCGGCGGGAGTCTACAATGAGCAGTTCTTC. Protein sequence: CASSPPPAGVYNEQFF. The entire variable domain, with the rest obtained from reference TRBV11-2 and TRBJ2-1, is as follows: EAGVAQSPRYKIIEKRQSVAFWCNPISGHATLYWYQQILGQGPKLLIQFQNNGVVDDSQLPKDRFSAERLKGVDSTLKIQPAKLEDSAVYLCASSPPPAGVYNEQFFGPGTRLTVL.

The rearrangement uses TRBV5-1 and TRBJ1-2; D is uncertain. The ends were cut back, 0 bases at V and 2 bases at J, with 8 bases in the middle. The CDR3 contains 14 residues. Germline-derived CDR1 and CDR2 are SGHRS and YFSETQ. The CDR3 protein is CASSLDTSNYGYTF. DNA for the CDR3: TGCGCCAGCAGCTTGGATACATCAAACTATGGCTACACCTTC.

The chain carries TRBV10-3 and TRBJ1-5, with TRBD1 matching over 10 bases. This CDR3 contains 15 residues. With 0 bases clipped from V and 7 bases from J, the junction kept 3 bases outside the gene matches. Per germline, CDR1 ENHRY and CDR2 SYGVKD. The CDR3 reads CAISESGDRGQPQHF. The CDR3 DNA reads TGTGCCATCAGTGAGTCGGGGGACAGGGGCCAGCCCCAGCATTTT.

The gene calls are TRBV6-5 and TRBJ2-2; the match to TRBD2 covers 8 bases. Germline V gives CDR1 MNHEY, CDR2 SVGAGI. This CDR3 region has 15 residues. Trimming removed 6 bases from V and 4 bases from J; junction bases left unmatched: 7. DNA for the CDR3: TGTGCCAGCAGAGCGGGACTAGTCCTCACCGGGGAGCTGTTTTTT. Protein product: CASRAGLVLTGELFF.